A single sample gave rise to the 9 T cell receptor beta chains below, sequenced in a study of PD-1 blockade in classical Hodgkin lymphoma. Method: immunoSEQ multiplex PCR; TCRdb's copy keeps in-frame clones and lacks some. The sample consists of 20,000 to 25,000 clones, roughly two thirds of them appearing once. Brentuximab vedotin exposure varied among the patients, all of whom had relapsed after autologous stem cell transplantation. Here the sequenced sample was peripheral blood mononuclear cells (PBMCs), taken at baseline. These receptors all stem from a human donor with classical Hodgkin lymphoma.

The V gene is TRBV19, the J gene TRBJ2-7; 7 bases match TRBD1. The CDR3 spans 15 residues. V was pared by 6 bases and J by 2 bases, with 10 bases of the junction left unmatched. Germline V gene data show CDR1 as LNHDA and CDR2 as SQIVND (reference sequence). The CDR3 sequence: CASRPGQEKTYEQYF. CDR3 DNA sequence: TGTGCCAGTAGACCCGGACAGGAAAAAACCTACGAGCAGTACTTC.

The CDR3 sequence is CASSVDSVIGEAFF. CDR3 sequence (DNA): TGCGCCAGCAGCGTGGACTCGGTCATAGGGGAAGCTTTCTTT. The rearrangement joins TRBV5-1 to TRBJ1-1; D is undetermined. The CDR3 is made up of 14 amino acids. The germline V gene encodes CDR1 SGHRS and CDR2 YFSETQ. Deletions cut 4 bases from V and 8 bases from J, with 18 bases between.

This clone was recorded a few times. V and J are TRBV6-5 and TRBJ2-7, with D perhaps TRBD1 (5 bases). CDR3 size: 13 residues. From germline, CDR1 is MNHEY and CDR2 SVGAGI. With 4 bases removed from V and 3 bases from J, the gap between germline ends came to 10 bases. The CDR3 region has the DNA TGTGCCAGCAGTTCAGGACATAACTACGAGCAGTACTTC. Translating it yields CASSSGHNYEQYF.

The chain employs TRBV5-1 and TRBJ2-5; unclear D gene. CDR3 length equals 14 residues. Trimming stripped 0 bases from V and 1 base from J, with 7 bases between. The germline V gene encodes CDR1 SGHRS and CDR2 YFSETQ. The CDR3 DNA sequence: TGCGCCAGCAGCTTGGCGGTGCTCCAAGAGACCCAGTACTTC. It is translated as CASSLAVLQETQYF.

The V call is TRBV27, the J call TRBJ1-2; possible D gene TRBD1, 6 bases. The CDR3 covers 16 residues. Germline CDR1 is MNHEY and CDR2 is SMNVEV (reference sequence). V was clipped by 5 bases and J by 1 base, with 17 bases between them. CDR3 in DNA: TGTGCCAGCAGTCCGTTTCAGGGGCTATTTAACTATGGCTACACCTTC. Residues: CASSPFQGLFNYGYTF.

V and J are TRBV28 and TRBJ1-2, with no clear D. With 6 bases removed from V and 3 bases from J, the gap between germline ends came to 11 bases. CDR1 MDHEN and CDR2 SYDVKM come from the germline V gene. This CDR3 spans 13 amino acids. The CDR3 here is CASSLVADYGYTF. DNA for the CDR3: TGTGCCAGCAGCCTTGTCGCAGACTATGGCTACACCTTC.

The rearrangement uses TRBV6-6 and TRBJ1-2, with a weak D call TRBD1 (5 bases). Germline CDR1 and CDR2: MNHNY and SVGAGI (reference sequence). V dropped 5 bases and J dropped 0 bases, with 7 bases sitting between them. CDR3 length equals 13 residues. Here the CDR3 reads CASSPGANYGYTF. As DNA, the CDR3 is TGTGCCAGCAGTCCGGGGGCTAACTATGGCTACACCTTC.

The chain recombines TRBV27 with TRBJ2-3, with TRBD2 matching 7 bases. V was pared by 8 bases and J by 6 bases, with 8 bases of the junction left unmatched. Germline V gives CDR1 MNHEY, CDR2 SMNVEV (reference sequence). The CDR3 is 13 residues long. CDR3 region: CASAGGGSDTQYF. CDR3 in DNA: TGTGCCAGCGCCGGCGGGGGATCGGATACGCAGTATTTT.

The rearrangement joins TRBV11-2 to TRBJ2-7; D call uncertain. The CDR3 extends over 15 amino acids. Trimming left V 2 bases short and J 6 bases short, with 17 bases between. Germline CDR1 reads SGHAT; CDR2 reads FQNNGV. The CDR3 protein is CASSLPWTVGSEQYF. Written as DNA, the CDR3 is TGTGCCAGCAGCTTACCCTGGACGGTCGGGTCCGAGCAGTACTTC.